This T cell receptor beta chain was recovered during a study of glioma-infiltrating T cells after dendritic cell vaccination. Patients had residual fresh-frozen tumor tissue and more than two years of survival data. Trimming pared 2 bases from V and 4 bases from J, leaving 10 bases between. Germline loops: CDR1 SGHNT, CDR2 YYREEE (reference sequence). CDR3 length equals 14 residues. A single count supports this clone. The data were produced by immunoSEQ multiplex PCR, yet TCRdb's version contains in-frame clones alone and is incomplete. The data show about 64,000 clones, with 82% seen just once and about 9% held by the top ten.

The material sequenced was blood, taken before dendritic cell vaccination. The clonotype was recovered from a human donor with glioblastoma. The chain is built from TRBV5-4 and TRBJ2-1, with a weak D call TRBD1 (6 bases). CDR3 protein: CASSLSDSYNEQFF. The DNA for the CDR3 is TGTGCCAGCAGCTTATCGGACAGTTACAATGAGCAGTTCTTC.